These 22 T cell receptor beta chains share one sample of origin, sequenced in a study of beta chain features in type 1 diabetes. The isolated RNA, all of it, was reverse transcribed, so expressed TCRB transcripts were what got sequenced. Sequencing was performed with immunoSEQ multiplex PCR; in TCRdb, only in-frame clones are kept and a portion is missing. The sample lists approximately 600,000 clones, approximately 13% occurring once. Study conclusions and caveats: A moderate, significant TCRB CDR3 shortening appeared in type 1 diabetes across four CD4+ subsets.

No antigen is known for these receptors. Sequencing used naive CD4+ T cells from blood. Receptors were obtained from a man younger than 45 with type 1 diabetes.

This clone was observed a handful of times. The chain recombines TRBV7-6 with TRBJ2-3; no firm D call. The V end lost 2 bases, the J end lost 4 bases, and 4 bases lay between the germline ends. Germline V gives CDR1 SGHVS, CDR2 FNYEAQ. CDR3 length: 12 residues. CDR3 region: CASSLPADTQYF. CDR3 bases: TGTGCCAGCAGCTTACCGGCAGATACGCAGTATTTT.

This sequence joins TRBV5-4 and TRBJ2-3; 9 positions match TRBD2. The CDR3 loop spans 13 amino acids. The junction had 5 bases not matched to a gene; V was cut back by 10 bases and J by 2 bases. Germline CDR1 is SGHNT and CDR2 is YYREEE (reference sequence). In nucleotides, the CDR3 is TGTGCCTTAGCGGGGGACGCCACAGATACGCAGTATTTT. Translating gives CALAGDATDTQYF.

This clone was seen a handful of times. The chain carries TRBV14 and TRBJ1-1; 7 bases agree with TRBD1. The germline gives CDR1 SGHDN, CDR2 FVKESK. J was trimmed by 2 bases and V by 6 bases; bases with no gene match: 3. This CDR3 spans 13 amino acids. The CDR3 nucleotides read TGTGCCAGCAGACGGGACAGAAACACTGAAGCTTTCTTT. This codes for CASRRDRNTEAFF. Full variable domain (outside the CDR3, taken from reference TRBV14 and TRBJ1-1): EAGVTQFPSHSVIEKGQTVTLRCDPISGHDNLYWYRRVMGKEIKFLLHFVKESKQDESGMPNNRFLAERTGGTYSTLKVQPAELEDSGVYFCASRRDRNTEAFFGQGTRLTVV.

In its sample, this clone was seen many times. The chain links TRBV28 to TRBJ2-5, with TRBD1 as a possible D gene (5 bases). V was shortened by 5 bases and J by 1 base, with 8 bases between the two germline ends. The V gene's germline CDR1 is MDHEN and CDR2 SYDVKM. The length of the CDR3 is 13 residues. The CDR3 loop is CASSTGAQETQYF. CDR3 sequence (DNA): TGTGCCAGCAGTACTGGGGCCCAAGAGACCCAGTACTTC.

The chain employs TRBV15 and TRBJ2-2; D is unresolved. The CDR3 runs 12 residues. Germline-derived CDR1 and CDR2 are LNHNV and YYDKDF (reference sequence). The ends were cut back, 1 base at V and 4 bases at J, with 1 base in the middle. The CDR3 DNA sequence: TGTGCCACCAGCAGAGTCACCGGGGAGCTGTTTTTT. Translation gives CATSRVTGELFF.

This clone was counted only a few times. A read error may produce the germline difference seen at one junction end. The V and J genes are TRBV12-5 and TRBJ1-2, with 8 bases that match TRBD1. The germline gives CDR1 LGHNT, CDR2 FRNRAP. CDR3 length: 12 amino acids. For the CDR3, the DNA is TGTGCTAGTGGTTTCGGTACCCGACAGGGGCACTTC. This encodes CASGFGTRQGHF.

The chain joins TRBV18 to TRBJ2-5, with D perhaps matching TRBD2 (5 bases). Per germline, CDR1 KGHSH and CDR2 LQKENI. V dropped 1 base and J dropped 2 bases, with 11 bases sitting between them. CDR3 length: 15 amino acids. The CDR3 DNA reads TGTGCCAGCTCACCACTAATTGGAGGTCAAGAGACCCAGTACTTC. Its protein product is CASSPLIGGQETQYF.

In regard to this clone: Other DNA variants within this sample encode the same CDR3. This sequence joins TRBV2 and TRBJ2-3; the D gene is possibly TRBD2 (6 bases). The CDR3 spans 13 residues. V dropped 3 bases and J dropped 4 bases, with 8 bases sitting between them. From germline, CDR1 is SNHLY and CDR2 FYNNEI. For the CDR3, the DNA is TGTGCCAGCAGTGACACGGGGGCAGATACGCAGTATTTT. Translation gives CASSDTGADTQYF.

This chain connects TRBV7-2 to TRBJ2-3, with a tentative D call TRBD1 (5 bases). The V gene lost 4 bases and the J gene lost 1 base, with 9 bases spanning the gap. Germline V gene lookup returns CDR1 SGHTA and CDR2 FQGNSA. CDR3 length: 14 amino acids. The DNA of the CDR3 is TGTGCCAGCAGCTCGAGACAGCGCACAGATACGCAGTATTTT. Protein sequence: CASSSRQRTDTQYF.

This clone has a handful of counts. The chain has TRBV29-1 and TRBJ1-3; no definite D call. The V and J ends lost 3 bases and 3 bases respectively, with 9 bases between them. Germline-derived CDR1 and CDR2 are SQVTM and ANQGSEA. There are 13 residues in the CDR3. The CDR3 reads CSVDSASGNTIYF. The CDR3 DNA reads TGCAGCGTTGATTCGGCAAGTGGAAACACCATATATTTT.

The rearrangement uses TRBV7-2 and TRBJ1-6; weak D call: TRBD1 (5 bases). Germline assignment: CDR1 SGHTA and CDR2 FQGNSA. V was trimmed by 7 bases and J by 8 bases, leaving 12 bases between them. There are 13 residues in the CDR3. The CDR3 loop reads CASTRQGYSPLHF. Here the CDR3 DNA reads TGTGCCAGCACACGGCAGGGCTATTCACCCCTCCACTTT.

This clone was found a few times. The chain recombines TRBV7-3 with TRBJ2-7; D unresolved. Germline values: CDR1 SGHTA, CDR2 FQGTGA. This CDR3 region has 10 residues. V shed 6 bases and J shed 3 bases, with 3 bases lying between them. The CDR3 DNA sequence: TGTGCCAGCAGGATCTACGAGCAGTACTTC. Amino acids: CASRIYEQYF.

This chain connects TRBV14 to TRBJ1-2, with TRBD1 identical over 7 bases. Germline trimming cut 3 bases from V and 7 bases from J; bases unmatched to any gene: 8. From germline, CDR1 is SGHDN and CDR2 FVKESK. The CDR3 is made up of 14 amino acids. This chain's CDR3 is CASSQRTGVRGYTF. The DNA of the CDR3 is TGTGCCAGCAGCCAGCGTACAGGGGTTCGTGGCTACACCTTC.

Only a few counts were recorded for this clone. The chain has TRBV5-4 and TRBJ2-5; 8 nucleotides agree with TRBD2. Germline trimming cut 1 base from V and 2 bases from J; bases unmatched to any gene: 4. Germline V gene sequence: CDR1 SGHNT, CDR2 YYREEE (reference sequence). This CDR3 contains 15 residues. The CDR3, as DNA: TGTGCCAGCAGCTTGCGAGTAGCGGGGCAAGAGACCCAGTACTTC. Amino acids: CASSLRVAGQETQYF. Filled out from reference TRBV5-4 and TRBJ2-5, the complete variable domain reads ETGVTQSPTHLIKTRGQQVTLRCSSQSGHNTVSWYQQALGQGPQFIFQYYREEENGRGNFPPRFSGLQFPNYSSELNVNALELDDSALYLCASSLRVAGQETQYFGPGTRLLVL.

The chain couples TRBV5-6 to TRBJ2-7; D unclear. Looked up from germline, CDR1 is SGHDT and CDR2 is YYEEEE. The germline V and J ends were trimmed by 1 base and 0 bases, with 8 bases remaining between them. The CDR3 covers 14 residues. CDR3 in DNA: TGTGCCAGCAGCTTGCCAGATCTCTCCTACGAGCAGTACTTC. Its protein product is CASSLPDLSYEQYF.

This clone has just a few counts. The chain uses TRBV2 and TRBJ2-1, with D uncertain. The CDR3 is 13 residues long. V was pared by 3 bases and J by 6 bases, with 9 bases between. Germline values: CDR1 SNHLY, CDR2 FYNNEI. The CDR3 DNA is TGTGCCAGCAGTGAGAGTCCAGTCAATGAGCAGTTCTTC. The encoded protein is CASSESPVNEQFF.

This clone was detected only a few times. The chain has TRBV10-3 and TRBJ1-4; possibly TRBD1 for D (5 bases). This CDR3 comprises 14 residues. V was shortened by 0 bases and J by 8 bases, with 10 bases between the two germline ends. CDR1 is ENHRY, CDR2 SYGVKD, per germline. The CDR3 sequence is CAISESSGREKLFF. In nucleotides, the CDR3 is TGTGCCATCAGTGAGTCGTCAGGGCGCGAAAAACTGTTTTTT.

This clone has more than one count but fewer than ten. Other DNA variants within this sample encode the same CDR3. The V call is TRBV5-1, the J call TRBJ1-6; D is unresolved. V gave up 0 bases and J gave up 8 bases, with 6 bases separating them. CDR1 SGHRS and CDR2 YFSETQ come from the germline V gene. The CDR3 runs to 13 residues. The CDR3 here is CASSLAGDSPLHF. Written as DNA, the CDR3 is TGCGCCAGCAGCTTGGCCGGGGATTCACCCCTCCACTTT.

This sequence joins TRBV10-3 and TRBJ2-1; D is ambiguous. Trimming removed 0 bases at V and 4 bases at J, with 10 bases between. The CDR3 runs 15 residues. From germline, CDR1 is ENHRY and CDR2 SYGVKD. The CDR3 sequence: CAISESGLDYNEQFF. As DNA, the CDR3 is TGTGCCATCAGTGAGTCGGGCCTAGATTACAATGAGCAGTTCTTC.

DNA for the CDR3: TGCAGCGTTGACGGCACAGCTAACTATGGCTACACCTTC. Encoded protein: CSVDGTANYGYTF. This chain joins TRBV29-1 and TRBJ1-2; D is uncertain. This CDR3 has 13 amino acids. The germline gives CDR1 SQVTM, CDR2 ANQGSEA. V lost 3 bases and J 0 bases, leaving 8 bases between the germline ends.

This clone was detected only a few times. The chain recombines TRBV6-1 with TRBJ2-7, with D perhaps matching TRBD2 (7 bases). CDR1 MNHNS and CDR2 SASEGT come from the germline V gene. Trimming stripped 3 bases from V and 12 bases from J, with 18 bases between. The CDR3 is made up of 13 amino acids. For the CDR3, the DNA is TGTGCCAGCAGTGATCACGGGCGGGGGCCGGGGTACTTC. This translates into CASSDHGRGPGYF.

The chain has TRBV4-2 and TRBJ2-3; the D is unclear. V was cut by 0 bases and J by 2 bases, with 9 bases left in between. The CDR3 covers 15 residues. CDR1 LGHNA and CDR2 YNFKEQ come from the germline V gene. The chain's CDR3 is CASSQEEQSTDTQYF. The CDR3 DNA is TGTGCCAGCAGCCAAGAAGAACAGTCCACAGATACGCAGTATTTT.